This is a list of T cell receptor beta chains from one sample in a study of shared clonotypes between healthy human individuals. Assay used: immunoSEQ multiplex PCR; TCRdb lists only in-frame clones, some missing. The data show about 680,000 clones, with less than 80% seen just once and roughly 1.9% held by the top ten. Sequenced: memory CD4+ T cells sorted from blood. The receptors originated from a woman under 40 in good health. The CDR3 runs from the conserved cysteine through the conserved F or W. Each record gives: D gene, J gene, clone size, V gene, CDR3 DNA, CDR3 protein. D genes are given only for firm matches. Clone size is not always given. Where it is, it says once, few, many or a class for expanded clones.

NA | TRBJ1-5 | NA | TRBV19 | TGTGCCAGTAGTGCCGCCGCACAGGCGGGGTTCAATCAGCCCCAGCATTTT | CASSAAAQAGFNQPQHF
NA | TRBJ1-5 | NA | TRBV9 | TGTGCCAGCAGCGTGACTGGGGGCAATCAGCCCCAGCATTTT | CASSVTGGNQPQHF
NA | TRBJ2-1 | NA | TRBV18 | TGTGCCAGCTCGCAGGGTAGGAATGAGCAGTTCTTC | CASSQGRNEQFF
NA | TRBJ2-7 | NA | TRBV11-2 | TGTGCCAGCAGCTTTGTCCTTGGAGGCGAGCAGTACTTC | CASSFVLGGEQYF
NA | TRBJ1-4 | NA | TRBV28 | TGTGCCAGCAAACCCGGGGGGGATGAAAAACTGTTTTTT | CASKPGGDEKLFF
NA | TRBJ1-2 | medium-sized | TRBV6-6 | TGTGCCAGCAGTTCTCACAGCGGAGAAATCGGCTACACCTTC | CASSSHSGEIGYTF
NA | TRBJ1-5 | NA | TRBV6-6 | TGTGCCAGCAGGGGCAACGGAAACAATCAGCCCCAGCATTTT | CASRGNGNNQPQHF
NA | TRBJ2-7 | NA | TRBV11-2 | TGTGCCAGCAGCTTAGTTGGGGGGATGGTTTCATCCTACGAGCAGTACTTC | CASSLVGGMVSSYEQYF
NA | TRBJ2-3 | many | TRBV19 | TGTGCCAGTACCTCCCCCGGGAGCACAGATACGCAGTATTTT | CASTSPGSTDTQYF
NA | TRBJ1-2 | NA | TRBV20-1 | TGCAGTGCCCTCTTGGGACAACGGATTACCTTC | CSALLGQRITF
NA | TRBJ2-7 | NA | TRBV28 | TGTGCCAGCAGCAATGGACGGGAATACGAGCAGTACTTC | CASSNGREYEQYF
NA | TRBJ1-1 | NA | TRBV28 | TGTGCCAGCAGGCAAGGAGGGCTCAGGGGATCCACTGAAGCTTTCTTT | CASRQGGLRGSTEAFF
TRBD2 | TRBJ2-7 | NA | TRBV11-1 | TGTGCCAGCAGCTTGGGACTAGCGGTCAGCTCCTACGAGCAGTACTTC | CASSLGLAVSSYEQYF
NA | TRBJ2-3 | NA | TRBV29-1 | TGCAGCGAAAGTTCAGGGCGAGGCACAGATACGCAGTATTTT | CSESSGRGTDTQYF
TRBD1 | TRBJ1-2 | NA | TRBV6-5 | TGTGCCAGCAGTTATCGGGACAGGGGAACTTTGCGCTACACCTTC | CASSYRDRGTLRYTF
TRBD2 | TRBJ2-5 | once | TRBV5-1 | TGCGCCAGCAGCTCACTAGCGGGAGGGTCCGAGACCCAGTACTTC | CASSSLAGGSETQYF
TRBD1 | TRBJ1-2 | NA | TRBV14 | TGTGCCAGCAGCCGGGGGACAGGAGGGGACTATGGCTACACCTTC | CASSRGTGGDYGYTF
TRBD2 | TRBJ2-3 | NA | TRBV19 | TGTGCCAGTAGTCCCGGCCTAGCGGGAAGTCCCACAGATACGCAGTATTTT | CASSPGLAGSPTDTQYF
NA | TRBJ2-3 | NA | TRBV5-1 | TGCGCCAGCAGCTTACAGGGAATCGAAACAGATACGCAGTATTTT | CASSLQGIETDTQYF
NA | TRBJ2-1 | NA | TRBV18 | TGTGCCAGCTCACCCGGCGATAGTGAGCAGTTCTTC | CASSPGDSEQFF
NA | TRBJ2-3 | NA | TRBV7-9 | TGTGCCAGCAGCTCGGGACTTTCCACAGATACGCAGTATTTT | CASSSGLSTDTQYF
NA | TRBJ2-2 | NA | TRBV15 | TGTGCCACCAGCAGAGCCAGGGACTACACCGGGGAGCTGTTTTTT | CATSRARDYTGELFF
NA | TRBJ2-7 | NA | TRBV14 | TGTGCCAGCAGCCAGGAGACAGGTTACTACGAGCAGTACTTC | CASSQETGYYEQYF
NA | TRBJ2-1 | NA | TRBV2 | TGTGCCAGCAAAGGGCGGGACCCCTACAATGAGCAGTTCTTC | CASKGRDPYNEQFF
NA | TRBJ2-2 | once | TRBV7-9 | TGTGCCAGCAGACAGGGTTTCACCGGGGAGCTGTTTTTT | CASRQGFTGELFF
TRBD2 | TRBJ2-1 | many | TRBV27 | TGTGCCAGCAGTTCGAGCGGGAGCTCCTACAATGAGCAGTTCTTC | CASSSSGSSYNEQFF
NA | TRBJ2-7 | NA | TRBV7-2 | TGTGCCAGCAGCTCGCAGAGAAGCTACGAGCAGTACTTC | CASSSQRSYEQYF
NA | TRBJ1-4 | few | TRBV28 | TGTGCCAGTCGGGGGGAGGGAAACCCAAGTGTGGAAAAACTGTTTTTT | CASRGEGNPSVEKLFF
NA | TRBJ2-7 | NA | TRBV2 | TGTGCCAGCAGTGACATCGGGGTATCCTACGAGCAGTACTTC | CASSDIGVSYEQYF
TRBD2 | TRBJ2-1 | NA | TRBV9 | TGTGCCAGCAGCGCCCGGAGGGGGACTAGCGGGATCAATGAGCAGTTCTTC | CASSARRGTSGINEQFF
NA | TRBJ2-7 | NA | TRBV28 | TGTGCCAGCAGTTTTTACCGGGACTACGAGCAGTACTTC | CASSFYRDYEQYF
TRBD1 | TRBJ1-5 | few | TRBV25-1 | TGTGCCAGCAGTCGCGGGACAGGGGATCAGCCCCAGCATTTT | CASSRGTGDQPQHF
NA | TRBJ2-1 | NA | TRBV15 | TGTGCCACCAGCAGAGATGCGGGACAGATAAACAATGAGCAGTTCTTC | CATSRDAGQINNEQFF